A selection of T cell receptor beta chains follows, all from one sample in a study of T cells in Graves' hyperthyroidism and ophthalmopathy. MiXCR, run by TCRdb on the multiplex PCR reads, gives a single entry per CDR3 protein. The top ten hold roughly a fifth of the sample, which has a few hundred thousand distinct CDR3 sequences, roughly 15% seen once. Sequencing was carried out using blood. The receptors shown here come from a woman aged 25 to 39 with Graves' ophthalmopathy. Each CDR3 is given with its conserved first and last residue. A D gene is named only where the DNA matches it firmly. Clone size is shown for a subset of rows, as once, few, many or a class of expanded clone.

clone size: many; D gene: -; V gene: TRBV10-3; J gene: TRBJ2-5; CDR3 DNA: TGTGCCATCAGTGAGTCGGGGGTAACGGAGACCCAGTACTTC; CDR3 protein: CAISESGVTETQYF
clone size: many; D gene: -; V gene: TRBV20-1; J gene: TRBJ2-1; CDR3 DNA: TGCAGTGCCCCCCGGGGTAAGCAGTTCTTC; CDR3 protein: CSAPRGKQFF
clone size: many; D gene: -; V gene: TRBV4-2; J gene: TRBJ1-5; CDR3 DNA: TGTGCCAGCAGCCAAAAGTCGGAGAAGGATAGCAATCAGCCCCAGCATTTT; CDR3 protein: CASSQKSEKDSNQPQHF
clone size: many; D gene: -; V gene: TRBV2; J gene: TRBJ2-3; CDR3 DNA: TGTGCCCGAGGGGGGGGCGCAGATACGCAGTATTTT; CDR3 protein: CARGGGADTQYF
clone size: many; D gene: TRBD2; V gene: TRBV20-1; J gene: TRBJ2-5; CDR3 DNA: TGCAGTGCTAGACCAAGCGGGGGGGGGCGAGAGACCCAGTACTTC; CDR3 protein: CSARPSGGGRETQYF
clone size: -; D gene: -; V gene: TRBV14; J gene: TRBJ1-4; CDR3 DNA: TGTGCCAGCAGCCAAGCGACACCCGAAAAACTGTTTTTT; CDR3 protein: CASSQATPEKLFF
clone size: many; D gene: TRBD2; V gene: TRBV7-2; J gene: TRBJ2-1; CDR3 DNA: TGTGCCAGCAGCTTGCCCCCTCAGCGGGGAAACAATGAGCAGTTCTTC; CDR3 protein: CASSLPPQRGNNEQFF
clone size: -; D gene: -; V gene: TRBV6-1; J gene: TRBJ1-3; CDR3 DNA: TGTGCCAGCAAGGGGCCCGGAGACACCATATATTTT; CDR3 protein: CASKGPGDTIYF
clone size: many; D gene: -; V gene: TRBV5-1; J gene: TRBJ2-1; CDR3 DNA: TGCGCCAGCTGGCTCGGAGAGAGAGGTGAGCAGTTCTTC; CDR3 protein: CASWLGERGEQFF
clone size: -; D gene: -; V gene: TRBV30; J gene: TRBJ1-2; CDR3 DNA: TGTGCCTGGAAAAGGGGGATCTATGGCTACACCTTC; CDR3 protein: CAWKRGIYGYTF
clone size: -; D gene: -; V gene: TRBV5-1; J gene: TRBJ1-4; CDR3 DNA: TGCGCCAGCAGCTTGTCCGGAGCAGTAGAAAAACTGTTTTTT; CDR3 protein: CASSLSGAVEKLFF
clone size: many; D gene: TRBD1; V gene: TRBV28; J gene: TRBJ2-7; CDR3 DNA: TGTGCCAGCAGTTTCTACAATGTGACAGGGTCCTACGAGCAGTACTTC; CDR3 protein: CASSFYNVTGSYEQYF
clone size: many; D gene: -; V gene: TRBV2; J gene: TRBJ2-7; CDR3 DNA: TGTGCCAGCAGTGGGACTGTCCCGGGGTTAGAGCAGTACTTC; CDR3 protein: CASSGTVPGLEQYF
clone size: -; D gene: -; V gene: TRBV7-9; J gene: TRBJ2-3; CDR3 DNA: TGTGCCACCGGGACACGGAATATGAATACGCAGTATTTT; CDR3 protein: CATGTRNMNTQYF
clone size: many; D gene: -; V gene: TRBV6-1; J gene: TRBJ2-3; CDR3 DNA: TGTGCCAGCAGAGCTACAGGGTTATGGGAATCCGCGCAGTATTTT; CDR3 protein: CASRATGLWESAQYF
clone size: many; D gene: -; V gene: TRBV20-1; J gene: TRBJ2-7; CDR3 DNA: TGCAGTGCCAAAGGGGGGACTCGATCCTACGAGCAGTACTTC; CDR3 protein: CSAKGGTRSYEQYF
clone size: many; D gene: -; V gene: TRBV14; J gene: TRBJ2-7; CDR3 DNA: TGTGCCAGCAGCCAAGAAAGGGCGATCAACGAGCAGTACTTC; CDR3 protein: CASSQERAINEQYF
clone size: many; D gene: -; V gene: TRBV6-1; J gene: TRBJ1-1; CDR3 DNA: TGTGCCAGCAGTTTTGACAGGAACACTGAAGCTTTCTTT; CDR3 protein: CASSFDRNTEAFF
clone size: many; D gene: TRBD1; V gene: TRBV10-3; J gene: TRBJ1-5; CDR3 DNA: TGTGCCATCAGTGAGTCAAGGGGGCGAGGTTTCAATCAGCCCCAGCATTTT; CDR3 protein: CAISESRGRGFNQPQHF
clone size: many; D gene: -; V gene: TRBV7-3; J gene: TRBJ1-1; CDR3 DNA: TGTGCCAGCAGCCAAGAAATAAAGACTGAAGCTTTCTTT; CDR3 protein: CASSQEIKTEAFF
clone size: many; D gene: -; V gene: TRBV20-1; J gene: TRBJ2-3; CDR3 DNA: TGCAGTGCTGAGCCGGGAACCCACTGGGTGTCAGATACGCAGTATTTT; CDR3 protein: CSAEPGTHWVSDTQYF
clone size: many; D gene: TRBD1; V gene: TRBV7-2; J gene: TRBJ1-2; CDR3 DNA: TGTGCCAGCAGCCGGACGGCGGACAGGGTCGATGGCTACACCTTC; CDR3 protein: CASSRTADRVDGYTF
clone size: few; D gene: -; V gene: TRBV6-1; J gene: TRBJ2-2; CDR3 DNA: TGTGCCAGCAGTGAGCTACAGTGGGGACATACGAACACCGGGGAGCTGTCTTTT; CDR3 protein: CASSELQWGHTNTGELSF
clone size: many; D gene: TRBD2; V gene: TRBV10-3; J gene: TRBJ2-7; CDR3 DNA: TGTGCCATCGGACCTAGCGGGGGGCCTAAAATCGTTTACGAGCAGTACTTC; CDR3 protein: CAIGPSGGPKIVYEQYF
clone size: many; D gene: -; V gene: TRBV2; J gene: TRBJ1-2; CDR3 DNA: TGTGCCAGCAGTGACACCAGGGGTTATGGCTACACCTTC; CDR3 protein: CASSDTRGYGYTF
clone size: -; D gene: TRBD2; V gene: TRBV19; J gene: TRBJ2-1; CDR3 DNA: TGTGCCAGTAAGAGTCAGCGGGAAGGGATTTACAATGAGCAGTTCTTC; CDR3 protein: CASKSQREGIYNEQFF
clone size: many; D gene: -; V gene: TRBV28; J gene: TRBJ1-2; CDR3 DNA: TGTGCCAGCAGCCTAAAAGGACCGTTTCAGGGCTACACCTTC; CDR3 protein: CASSLKGPFQGYTF
clone size: many; D gene: -; V gene: TRBV2; J gene: TRBJ1-2; CDR3 DNA: TGTGCCAGCAGTGATCGTTGGGCAGAGACTAACTATGGCTACACCTTC; CDR3 protein: CASSDRWAETNYGYTF
clone size: many; D gene: -; V gene: TRBV27; J gene: TRBJ1-3; CDR3 DNA: TGTGCCAGCAGACAGGCCTCTGGAAACACCATATATTTT; CDR3 protein: CASRQASGNTIYF
clone size: few; D gene: -; V gene: TRBV7-9; J gene: TRBJ2-2; CDR3 DNA: TGTGCCAGCAGCTTTCAGACCGGGGAGCTGTTTTTT; CDR3 protein: CASSFQTGELFF
clone size: -; D gene: TRBD1; V gene: TRBV4-1; J gene: TRBJ1-5; CDR3 DNA: TGCGCCAGCAGATTGTATCAGGGGGCCTTAAGACAGCCCCAGCATTTT; CDR3 protein: CASRLYQGALRQPQHF
clone size: many; D gene: -; V gene: TRBV20-1; J gene: TRBJ1-5; CDR3 DNA: TGCAGTGCTAGAGATACAGGGAGGAGCAATCAGCCCCAGCATTTT; CDR3 protein: CSARDTGRSNQPQHF
clone size: many; D gene: -; V gene: TRBV28; J gene: TRBJ2-2; CDR3 DNA: TGTGCCAGCAGTTTATCCCGGGGCCCTGGCACCGGGGAGCTGTTTTTT; CDR3 protein: CASSLSRGPGTGELFF
clone size: -; D gene: TRBD1; V gene: TRBV6-5; J gene: TRBJ1-5; CDR3 DNA: TGTGCCAGCAGTTACATCTCTCGACAGGGTAAGAGTAATCAGCCCCAGCATTTT; CDR3 protein: CASSYISRQGKSNQPQHF
clone size: many; D gene: -; V gene: TRBV3-1; J gene: TRBJ1-3; CDR3 DNA: TGTGCCAGCAGCCAGTACAAGGAACGCCATACGTATTTT; CDR3 protein: CASSQYKERHTYF
clone size: few; D gene: -; V gene: TRBV2; J gene: TRBJ1-3; CDR3 DNA: TGTGCCAGCGCCAGGGAAGGAAACACCATATATTTT; CDR3 protein: CASAREGNTIYF
clone size: -; D gene: -; V gene: TRBV10-3; J gene: TRBJ1-2; CDR3 DNA: TGTGCCATCAGTGAGTTGGAATATGGCTACACCTTC; CDR3 protein: CAISELEYGYTF
clone size: -; D gene: -; V gene: TRBV2; J gene: TRBJ2-5; CDR3 DNA: TGTGCCAGCAAATCGGGGCCAGAAGAGACCCAGTACTTC; CDR3 protein: CASKSGPEETQYF
clone size: many; D gene: -; V gene: TRBV4-1; J gene: TRBJ1-4; CDR3 DNA: TGCGCCAGCAGCCAATCATCCGGCGTTAATGAAAAACTGTTTTTT; CDR3 protein: CASSQSSGVNEKLFF
clone size: many; D gene: -; V gene: TRBV6-1; J gene: TRBJ2-7; CDR3 DNA: TGTGCCAGCGGTGGGGGCGGATACGAGCAGTACTTC; CDR3 protein: CASGGGGYEQYF
clone size: -; D gene: -; V gene: TRBV24-1; J gene: TRBJ1-2; CDR3 DNA: TGTGCCACCAGTGATACTTCCCAGGGGACGACGGATGGCTACACCTTC; CDR3 protein: CATSDTSQGTTDGYTF
clone size: many; D gene: -; V gene: TRBV2; J gene: TRBJ1-1; CDR3 DNA: TGTGCCAGCAGTGACTGGGGGGCCGCTGAAGCTTTCTTT; CDR3 protein: CASSDWGAAEAFF
clone size: many; D gene: -; V gene: TRBV2; J gene: TRBJ2-7; CDR3 DNA: TGTGCCAGCAGGTCCATCCCGGGACGGCCGATGGTTGTGGACGAGCAGTACTTC; CDR3 protein: CASRSIPGRPMVVDEQYF
clone size: -; D gene: -; V gene: TRBV5-8; J gene: TRBJ1-4; CDR3 DNA: TGTGCCAGCAGCTTGGATCAGGGGCCAGAAGAAAAACTGTTTTTT; CDR3 protein: CASSLDQGPEEKLFF
clone size: many; D gene: -; V gene: TRBV6-1; J gene: TRBJ1-5; CDR3 DNA: TGTGCCAGCGCCGGGTATCACGGGGGCAATCAGCCCCAGCATTTT; CDR3 protein: CASAGYHGGNQPQHF
clone size: many; D gene: -; V gene: TRBV29-1; J gene: TRBJ2-2; CDR3 DNA: TGCAGCGTTGAAGATCCCTTTTTTCAGTCCGGGGAGCTGTTTTTT; CDR3 protein: CSVEDPFFQSGELFF
clone size: -; D gene: -; V gene: TRBV19; J gene: TRBJ2-1; CDR3 DNA: TGTGCCAGTAAAAACCGGGACGGATTTTACAATGAGCAGTTCTTC; CDR3 protein: CASKNRDGFYNEQFF
clone size: -; D gene: TRBD1; V gene: TRBV19; J gene: TRBJ1-1; CDR3 DNA: TGTGCCAGTAGTGCCAGGACGGACAGGATTCTAACTTTCTTT; CDR3 protein: CASSARTDRILTFF
clone size: -; D gene: -; V gene: TRBV6-1; J gene: TRBJ1-1; CDR3 DNA: TGTGCCAGCAGTGAAGCAGGGGGAGAAACTGAAGCTTTCTTT; CDR3 protein: CASSEAGGETEAFF